This T cell receptor (beta chain) was captured in a study of T cell responses to AZD1222 COVID-19 vaccine. The assay was immunoSEQ multiplex PCR, and TCRdb's table has in-frame clones only and misses some. This sample has more than 150,000 clones, with around 94% found just once. This CDR3 has 21 amino acids. From germline, CDR1 is LNHDA and CDR2 SQIVND (reference sequence). The V gene end was trimmed by 3 bases and the J gene end by 1 base; junction bases not matched to a gene: 21. The sequencing here drew on peripheral blood, taken 28 days after the second AZD1222 dose. This TCR derives from an adult who received the AZD1222 COVID-19 vaccine. The genes are TRBV19 and TRBJ1-3; 7 bases align to TRBD1. This CDR3 reads CASSILLGAARQGISGNTIYF. CDR3 DNA: TGTGCCAGTAGTATCCTCCTCGGGGCCGCTCGACAGGGAATATCTGGAAACACCATATATTTT.